These 23 T cell receptor beta chains were sequenced from one sample in a study of identical twins. TCRdb passed the 5' RACE reads through MiXCR, listing each CDR3 protein once. The sample has 200,000 to 250,000 distinct CDR3 sequences, about 7.5% seen once. These data were likewise used in another study, on yellow fever vaccine responses in identical twins.

Input material: memory (CD45RO+) T cells sorted from blood. Every receptor here comes from a woman in her late teens or twenties in good health.

The chain recombines TRBV6-2 or TRBV6-3 with TRBJ2-2, with 7 bases identical to TRBD1. This CDR3 comprises 14 residues. Germline trimming cut 7 bases from V and 4 bases from J; bases unmatched to any gene: 6. Germline loops: CDR1 MNHEY, CDR2 SVGEGT. The CDR3 bases are TGTGCCAGCATTGACAGGGACGGCACCGGGGAGCTGTTTTTT. Protein: CASIDRDGTGELFF.

The chain employs TRBV7-9 and TRBJ2-1; 10 nucleotides match TRBD2. CDR1 and CDR2 (germline): SEHNR, FQNEAQ (reference sequence). V trimming: 5 bases; J trimming: 7 bases; junction bases outside the gene matches: 8. This CDR3 is 15 amino acids long. In nucleotides, the CDR3 is TGTGCCAGCAGCCCGGGACTAGCGAGTTGGAATGAGCAGTTCTTC. It encodes CASSPGLASWNEQFF.

CDR3 residues: CASSYWQETQYF. CDR3 nucleotides: TGTGCCAGCAGTTACTGGCAAGAGACCCAGTACTTC. The gene calls are TRBV6-2 or TRBV6-3 and TRBJ2-5; no clear D. In germline, CDR1 is MNHEY, CDR2 SVGEGT. The V end lost 1 base, the J end lost 2 bases, and 2 bases lay between the germline ends. The CDR3 is 12 amino acids.

In its sample, this clonotype was seen a few times. The gene calls are TRBV4-1 and TRBJ2-4, with TRBD1 matching 7 bases. Germline assignment: CDR1 MGHRA and CDR2 YSYEKL. The CDR3 runs 19 residues. Trimming at V came to 0 bases and at J to 1 base, leaving 12 bases not matched to a gene. CDR3 loop: CASSQDLGWTGRAKNIQYF. As DNA, the CDR3 is TGCGCCAGCAGCCAAGACTTAGGGTGGACAGGAAGGGCCAAAAACATTCAGTACTTC.

This rearrangement joins TRBV4-1 to TRBJ2-7; TRBD1 matches 10 bases. Trimming removed 0 bases from V and 7 bases from J; junction bases left unmatched: 12. From germline, CDR1 is MGHRA and CDR2 YSYEKL. This CDR3 is 17 amino acids long. CDR3 coding DNA: TGCGCCAGCAGCCAAGAGTGGGGCAGGACAGGGGGAAGGGAGCAGTACTTC. Its translation is CASSQEWGRTGGREQYF.

This clonotype was seen a few times. The rearrangement joins TRBV6-2 or TRBV6-3 to TRBJ2-5, with D uncertain. The germline CDR1 and CDR2 sequences are MNHEY and SVGEGT. There are 14 residues in the CDR3. Deletions cut 2 bases from V and 7 bases from J, with 14 bases between. The CDR3 DNA is TGTGCCAGCAGTTACGGTGACGCCCGGTGGACCCAGTACTTC. It is translated as CASSYGDARWTQYF.

This clonotype was observed many times. The chain couples TRBV5-1 to TRBJ2-7; 11 bases are a match to TRBD2. The CDR3 consists of 13 residues. Germline CDR1 SGHRS, CDR2 YFSETQ. Unmatched junction bases numbered 4, after V lost 4 bases and J lost 7 bases. Here the CDR3 DNA reads TGCGCCAGCAGCCTGGGACTAGCGGTAGAGCAGTACTTC. Translation gives CASSLGLAVEQYF.

The table lists this clonotype with many counts. V is TRBV29-1 and J is TRBJ2-2, with TRBD1 identical over 11 bases. The CDR3 covers 13 residues. V was pared by 7 bases and J by 4 bases, with 2 bases of the junction left unmatched. Germline V gene data show CDR1 as SQVTM and CDR2 as ANQGSEA. The CDR3 DNA sequence: TGCAGCGCCGGGACAGGGGGCACCGGGGAGCTGTTTTTT. It yields the protein CSAGTGGTGELFF.

The chain combines TRBV20-1 with TRBJ2-1; 11 positions match TRBD1. Losses at the gene ends were 6 bases for V and 2 bases for J; bases not matched to a gene: 3. The CDR3 spans 14 residues. Germline V gene lookup returns CDR1 DFQATT and CDR2 SNEGSKA (reference sequence). As DNA, the CDR3 is TGCAGTGCGGGGGGACAGGGGGCCTACAATGAGCAGTTCTTC. It specifies CSAGGQGAYNEQFF.

This clonotype showed up many times. The chain joins TRBV29-1 to TRBJ2-5; D is ambiguous. The CDR3 sequence is 12 residues long. The V gene lost 1 base and the J gene lost 0 bases, with 3 bases spanning the gap. Looked up from germline, CDR1 is SQVTM and CDR2 is ANQGSEA. Here the CDR3 DNA reads TGCAGCGTTGAAGGCTACCAAGAGACCCAGTACTTC. Translated: CSVEGYQETQYF.

This clonotype was seen repeatedly, ten times or more. The chain has TRBV7-9 and TRBJ2-2, with D unresolved. The CDR3 has 11 amino acids. Deletions cut 5 bases from V and 10 bases from J, with 8 bases between. Per the germline V gene, CDR1 is SEHNR and CDR2 is FQNEAQ (reference sequence). The CDR3, as DNA: TGTGCCAGCAGCCTCAGACAGGAGCTGTTTTTT. This sequence encodes CASSLRQELFF.

This clonotype came up a few times. V and J are TRBV7-3 and TRBJ1-6, with D possibly matching TRBD1 (6 bases). Germline CDR1 SGHTA, CDR2 FQGTGA. This CDR3 region has 13 residues. Trimming shortened V by 5 bases and J by 9 bases, and 11 bases separated the two germline ends. CDR3 protein: CASSSGTSSPLHF. DNA for the CDR3: TGTGCCAGCAGCAGTGGGACATCTTCACCCCTCCACTTT.

This clonotype was seen repeatedly, ten times or more. The rearrangement links TRBV4-3 to TRBJ2-4; the match to TRBD1 covers 7 bases. CDR1 and CDR2 from the germline V gene are LGHNA and YSLEER. Unmatched junction bases numbered 3, after V lost 2 bases and J lost 2 bases. CDR3 length: 15 residues. CDR3 DNA: TGCGCCAGCAGCCAAAACAGGGGAACCAAAAACATTCAGTACTTC. This translates into CASSQNRGTKNIQYF.

This clonotype was counted at least ten times. V is TRBV29-1 and J is TRBJ1-1; no reliable D call. The ends were cut back, 1 base at V and 5 bases at J, with 14 bases in the middle. The CDR3 has 14 residues. Per the germline V gene, CDR1 is SQVTM and CDR2 is ANQGSEA. The CDR3 nucleotides read TGCAGCGTTGAAGTAGGACGGATAGGGACTGAAGCTTTCTTT. Translating it yields CSVEVGRIGTEAFF.

The chain has TRBV20-1 and TRBJ2-1; D may match TRBD1 or TRBD2 (5 bases each). The ends were cut back, 4 bases at V and 1 base at J, with 14 bases in the middle. CDR1 and CDR2 (germline): DFQATT, SNEGSKA (reference sequence). This CDR3 comprises 15 residues. The CDR3 DNA is TGCAGTGCTAACCCCGGGACGGTGTCCTACAATGAGCAGTTCTTC. This codes for CSANPGTVSYNEQFF.

The chain carries TRBV6-5 and TRBJ2-7, with unresolved D. The CDR3 is 13 residues long. Germline assignment: CDR1 MNHEY and CDR2 SVGAGI. The V and J ends lost 4 bases and 2 bases respectively, with 9 bases between them. CDR3 sequence reads: CASSLDVAYEQYF. The CDR3 bases are TGTGCCAGCAGTTTGGACGTTGCCTACGAGCAGTACTTC.

This clonotype was recorded a few times. The chain combines TRBV7-2 with TRBJ1-1; 8 bases match TRBD1. Trimming cost V 9 bases and J 0 bases; bases outside gene matches: 12. Germline CDR1 reads SGHTA; CDR2 reads FQGNSA. The CDR3 totals 16 residues. CDR3 coding DNA: TGTGCCAGTTTCCGGACAGGGAGTCCCATGAACACTGAAGCTTTCTTT. Its translation: CASFRTGSPMNTEAFF.

The chain employs TRBV6-2 or TRBV6-3 and TRBJ2-1, with D maybe TRBD2 (5 bases). The V and J ends lost 6 bases and 7 bases respectively, with 16 bases between them. The CDR3 runs to 14 residues. Germline-derived CDR1 and CDR2 are MNHEY and SVGEGT. The CDR3 DNA follows: TGTGCCAGCAGCCCCGGGATCAGGAGTAATGAGCAGTTCTTC. Protein: CASSPGIRSNEQFF.

This clonotype was recorded at least ten times. This chain connects TRBV4-2 to TRBJ2-3, with TRBD2 identical over 7 bases. Germline CDR1 reads LGHNA; CDR2 reads YNFKEQ. The V segment lost 4 bases and the J segment 3 bases; nucleotides outside the gene matches: 7. There are 15 residues in the CDR3. The chain's CDR3 is CASSPRRDYTDTQYF. CDR3 coding DNA: TGTGCCAGCAGCCCCCGGAGGGACTATACAGATACGCAGTATTTT.

In this sample, this clonotype turned up many times. J is TRBJ1-5 and V is TRBV20-1; D is possibly TRBD1 (5 bases). Trimming removed 5 bases from V and 4 bases from J, with 15 bases in between. The CDR3 extends over 14 amino acids. Germline CDR1 reads DFQATT; CDR2 reads SNEGSKA (reference sequence). CDR3 protein: CSASPGLANQPQHF. The CDR3 DNA follows: TGCAGTGCTTCGCCGGGACTTGCAAATCAGCCCCAGCATTTT.

This clonotype was picked up a small number of times. The chain couples TRBV2 to TRBJ2-7, with 11 nucleotides matching TRBD1. The V gene's germline CDR1 is SNHLY and CDR2 FYNNEI. With V trimmed by 4 bases and J by 7 bases, 9 bases remained unmatched. The CDR3 covers 15 residues. The CDR3 sequence is CASSATGQGAREQYF. The CDR3 bases are TGTGCCAGCAGTGCGACTGGACAGGGGGCGCGAGAGCAGTACTTC.

The chain is built from TRBV20-1 and TRBJ2-3, with TRBD2 matching 9 bases. V was pared by 5 bases and J by 2 bases, with 5 bases of the junction left unmatched. The CDR3 totals 14 residues. Germline loops: CDR1 DFQATT, CDR2 SNEGSKA (reference sequence). CDR3 in amino acids: CSAPTSGLTDTQYF. As DNA, the CDR3 is TGCAGTGCTCCGACTAGCGGCCTCACAGATACGCAGTATTTT.

The chain has TRBV6-6 and TRBJ2-7; D might be TRBD2 (5 bases). CDR3 length: 12 amino acids. With 5 bases removed from V and 6 bases from J, the gap between germline ends came to 11 bases. CDR1 MNHNY and CDR2 SVGAGI come from the germline V gene (reference sequence). CDR3 loop: CASSPRGVEQYF. The CDR3 DNA reads TGTGCCAGCAGTCCCCGGGGAGTCGAGCAGTACTTC.